The 14 T cell receptor beta chains reported below all come from one sample, sequenced in a study of CD8 T cells in Susac syndrome. With random hexamers, roughly 0.45 to 1 ug RNA was reverse transcribed. TCRdb independently ran MiXCR on the immunoSEQ multiplex PCR reads; one entry per CDR3 protein. The sample lists over 350,000 distinct CDR3 sequences; more than 80% were seen once. The sequencing input was CD8+ T cells from PBMCs. Receptors originate from a human donor with multiple sclerosis.

The chain combines TRBV9 with TRBJ2-3, with 14 nucleotides matching TRBD2. CDR1 is SGDLS and CDR2 is YYNGEE in the germline V gene. The CDR3 sequence is 18 residues long. Trimming removed 8 bases from V and 1 base from J; junction bases left unmatched: 12. Here the CDR3 DNA reads TGTGCCAGTTCATCCGGGACTAGCGGGAGAAGGGGCACAGATACGCAGTATTTT. Encoded protein: CASSSGTSGRRGTDTQYF.

The chain employs TRBV6-5 and TRBJ1-1, with 7 nucleotides matching TRBD1. V shed 2 bases, J shed 3 bases, and the junction held 3 bases outside the gene matches. Looked up from germline, CDR1 is MNHEY and CDR2 is SVGAGI. The CDR3 is made up of 14 amino acids. CDR3 sequence: CASSYKGADTEAFF. CDR3 DNA sequence: TGTGCCAGCAGTTACAAGGGGGCGGACACTGAAGCTTTCTTT.

The rearrangement uses TRBV6-1 and TRBJ1-5; 7 bases fit TRBD1. The germline V gene encodes CDR1 MNHNS and CDR2 SASEGT. J gave up 2 bases and V 1 base, and 5 bases lay outside the gene matches. The CDR3 consists of 16 residues. The CDR3 region has the DNA TGTGCCAGCAGTGAAGGGAGTACAGGGGGCAATCAGCCCCAGCATTTT. Its protein product is CASSEGSTGGNQPQHF.

V and J are TRBV6-5 and TRBJ1-4, with D possibly TRBD1 on 5 matching bases. Germline V gene data show CDR1 as MNHEY and CDR2 as SVGAGI. With 2 bases removed from V and 7 bases from J, the gap between germline ends came to 14 bases. The CDR3 totals 15 residues. In DNA, the CDR3 is TGTGCCAGCAGTTACGGTGGGGGGTTGGGTGAAAAACTGTTTTTT. Protein sequence: CASSYGGGLGEKLFF.

The chain uses TRBV5-6 and TRBJ2-7; 10 nucleotides align to TRBD2. V shed 0 bases, J shed 6 bases, and the junction held 3 bases outside the gene matches. Germline CDR1 reads SGHDT; CDR2 reads YYEEEE. The CDR3 consists of 14 residues. CDR3 residues: CASSLVIAGGEQYF. CDR3 nucleotide sequence: TGTGCCAGCAGCTTGGTGATAGCGGGAGGCGAGCAGTACTTC.

The CDR3 protein is CASSILGGVGSTEAFF. For the CDR3, the DNA is TGTGCCAGTAGTATACTAGGAGGGGTCGGCAGCACTGAAGCTTTCTTT. This sequence joins TRBV19 and TRBJ1-1; D may be TRBD1 (5 bases). Germline CDR1 LNHDA, CDR2 SQIVND (reference sequence). This CDR3 comprises 16 residues. V shed 2 bases and J shed 4 bases, with 17 bases lying between them.

The V gene is TRBV5-6, the J gene TRBJ1-4, with no clear D. The CDR3 totals 13 residues. In germline, CDR1 is SGHDT, CDR2 YYEEEE. Trimming cost V 1 base and J 5 bases, with 6 bases left between them. The CDR3 DNA is TGTGCCAGCAGCTTGACATCGAATGAAAAACTGTTTTTT. This sequence encodes CASSLTSNEKLFF.

This chain links TRBV7-9 with TRBJ1-5; TRBD1 agrees at 10 bases. V was clipped by 1 base and J by 2 bases; unmatched bases: 2. CDR1 is SEHNR and CDR2 is FQNEAQ in the germline V gene (reference sequence). The CDR3 covers 16 residues. The CDR3 coding sequence is TGTGCCAGCAGCTTAGTAGGGACAGGGGGCAATCAGCCCCAGCATTTT. Encoded protein: CASSLVGTGGNQPQHF.

The chain's CDR3 is CASSYFPPGTSGDTQYF. The CDR3 coding sequence is TGTGCCAGCAGTTACTTTCCTCCCGGCACTAGCGGGGATACGCAGTATTTT. This chain joins TRBV6-5 and TRBJ2-3, with 9 bases that match TRBD2. Germline lookup yields CDR1 MNHEY and CDR2 SVGAGI. The length of the CDR3 is 17 residues. Unmatched junction bases numbered 11, after V lost 1 base and J lost 6 bases.

The chain joins TRBV20-1 to TRBJ2-7; 8 bases match TRBD1. The CDR3 spans 16 residues. Trimming cost V 1 base and J 3 bases; bases outside gene matches: 11. The germline V gene encodes CDR1 DFQATT and CDR2 SNEGSKA (reference sequence). CDR3 protein: CSARGAAGGAIYEQYF. CDR3 DNA: TGCAGTGCTAGAGGAGCTGCAGGGGGCGCGATCTACGAGCAGTACTTC.

This clonotype was observed once. The chain recombines TRBV18 with TRBJ2-3; 10 bases are a match to TRBD1. Germline CDR1 reads KGHSH; CDR2 reads LQKENI. The CDR3 spans 17 residues. V shed 5 bases, J shed 1 base, and the junction held 9 bases outside the gene matches. The CDR3 DNA reads TGTGCCAGCTCAGGCGCCGGGACAGGGGAACGCACAGATACGCAGTATTTT. It specifies CASSGAGTGERTDTQYF.

This chain links TRBV30 with TRBJ2-1; no definite D call. There are 13 residues in the CDR3. V was cut by 5 bases and J by 0 bases, with 8 bases left in between. Per germline, CDR1 GTSNPN and CDR2 SVGIG (reference sequence). The CDR3 DNA reads TGTGCCTGGGGATTAAGCTCCTACAATGAGCAGTTCTTC. It yields the protein CAWGLSSYNEQFF.

This clonotype was observed a few times. Here the CDR3 reads CASSYTSGATYEQYF. In nucleotides, the CDR3 is TGTGCCAGCAGTTACACTTCAGGGGCCACCTACGAGCAGTACTTC. This rearrangement joins TRBV6-1 to TRBJ2-7; D is perhaps TRBD1 (6 bases). CDR3 length: 15 residues. CDR1 and CDR2 (germline): MNHNS, SASEGT. The V end lost 5 bases, the J end lost 2 bases, and 16 bases lay between the germline ends.

For the CDR3, the DNA is TGTGCCTGGTCCCCAGCGCCCTCCTACGAGCAGTACTTC. Residues: CAWSPAPSYEQYF. The V call is TRBV30, the J call TRBJ2-7, with D unclear. Per the germline V gene, CDR1 is GTSNPN and CDR2 is SVGIG (reference sequence). V was pared by 5 bases and J by 0 bases, with 11 bases between. The CDR3 is 13 residues long.